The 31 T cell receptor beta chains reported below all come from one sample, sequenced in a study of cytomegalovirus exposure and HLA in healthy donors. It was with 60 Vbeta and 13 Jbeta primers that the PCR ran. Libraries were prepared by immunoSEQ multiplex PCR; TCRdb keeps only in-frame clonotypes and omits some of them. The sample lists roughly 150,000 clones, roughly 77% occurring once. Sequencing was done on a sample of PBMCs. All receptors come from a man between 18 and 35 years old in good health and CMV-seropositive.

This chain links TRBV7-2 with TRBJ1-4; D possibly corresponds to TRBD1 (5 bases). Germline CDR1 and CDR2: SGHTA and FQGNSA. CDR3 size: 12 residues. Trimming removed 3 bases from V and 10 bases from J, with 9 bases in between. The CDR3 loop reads CASSFGQGKLFF. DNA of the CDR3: TGTGCCAGCAGCTTTGGGCAGGGAAAACTGTTTTTT. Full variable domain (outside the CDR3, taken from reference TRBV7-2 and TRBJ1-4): GAGVSQSPSNKVTEKGKDVELRCDPISGHTALYWYRQSLGQGLEFLIYFQGNSAPDKSGLPSDRFSAERTGGSVSTLTIQRTQQEDSAVYLCASSFGQGKLFFGSGTQLSVL.

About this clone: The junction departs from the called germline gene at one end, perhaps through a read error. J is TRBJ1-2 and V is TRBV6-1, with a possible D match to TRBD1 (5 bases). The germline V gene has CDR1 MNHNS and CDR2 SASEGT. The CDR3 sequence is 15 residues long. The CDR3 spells CASSEPAGFMYDYTF. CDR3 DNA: TGTGCCAGCAGCGAACCGGCAGGGTTTATGTATGACTACACCTTC.

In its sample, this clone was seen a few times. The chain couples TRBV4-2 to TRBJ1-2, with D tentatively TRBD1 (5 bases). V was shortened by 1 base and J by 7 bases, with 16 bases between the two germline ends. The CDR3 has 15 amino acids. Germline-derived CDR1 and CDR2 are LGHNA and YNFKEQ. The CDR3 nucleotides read TGTGCCAGCAGCCAAGGGCAGGGAGGCCCCCGTGGCTACACCTTC. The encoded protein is CASSQGQGGPRGYTF.

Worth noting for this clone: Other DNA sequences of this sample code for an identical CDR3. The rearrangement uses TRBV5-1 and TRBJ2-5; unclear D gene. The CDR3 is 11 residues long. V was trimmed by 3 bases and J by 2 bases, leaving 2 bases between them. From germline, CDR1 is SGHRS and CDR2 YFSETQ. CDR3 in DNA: TGCGCCAGCAGCTCGCAAGAGACCCAGTACTTC. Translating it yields CASSSQETQYF.

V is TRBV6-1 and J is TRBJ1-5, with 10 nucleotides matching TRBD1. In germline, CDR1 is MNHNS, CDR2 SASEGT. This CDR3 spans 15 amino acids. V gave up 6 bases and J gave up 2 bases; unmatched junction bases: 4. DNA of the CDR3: TGTGCCAGCAGCGCCGGGACAGGGGGCAATCAGCCCCAGCATTTT. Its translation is CASSAGTGGNQPQHF.

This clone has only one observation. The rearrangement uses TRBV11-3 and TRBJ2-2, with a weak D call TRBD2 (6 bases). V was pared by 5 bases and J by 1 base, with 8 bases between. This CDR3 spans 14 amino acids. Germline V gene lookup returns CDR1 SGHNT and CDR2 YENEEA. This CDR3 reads CASSMGLNTGELFF. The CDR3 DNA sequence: TGTGCCAGCAGCATGGGACTGAACACCGGGGAGCTGTTTTTT.

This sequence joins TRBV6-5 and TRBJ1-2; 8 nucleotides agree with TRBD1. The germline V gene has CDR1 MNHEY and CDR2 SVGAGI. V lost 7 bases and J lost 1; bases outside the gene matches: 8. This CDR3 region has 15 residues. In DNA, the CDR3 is TGTGCCAGCAAGGAAGGACAGGGTTTTAACTATGGCTACACCTTC. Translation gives CASKEGQGFNYGYTF.

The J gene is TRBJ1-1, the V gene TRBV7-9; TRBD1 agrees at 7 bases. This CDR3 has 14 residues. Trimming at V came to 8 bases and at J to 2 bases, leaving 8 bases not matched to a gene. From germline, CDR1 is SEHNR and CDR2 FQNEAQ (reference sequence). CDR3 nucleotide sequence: TGTGCCAGCGGACCACAGGGGCCAAACACTGAAGCTTTCTTT. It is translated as CASGPQGPNTEAFF. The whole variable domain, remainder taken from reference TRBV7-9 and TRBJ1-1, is DTGVSQNPRHKITKRGQNVTFRCDPISEHNRLYWYRQTLGQGPEFLTYFQNEAQLEKSRLLSDRFSAERPKGSFSTLEIQRTEQGDSAMYLCASGPQGPNTEAFFGQGTRLTVV.

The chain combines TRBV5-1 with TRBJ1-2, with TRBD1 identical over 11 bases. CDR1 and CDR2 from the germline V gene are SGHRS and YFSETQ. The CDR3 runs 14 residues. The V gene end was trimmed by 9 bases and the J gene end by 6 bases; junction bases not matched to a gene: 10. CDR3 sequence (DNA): TGCGCCACCCGGGTCGGGACAGGGGGTGATGGCTACACCTTC. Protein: CATRVGTGGDGYTF.

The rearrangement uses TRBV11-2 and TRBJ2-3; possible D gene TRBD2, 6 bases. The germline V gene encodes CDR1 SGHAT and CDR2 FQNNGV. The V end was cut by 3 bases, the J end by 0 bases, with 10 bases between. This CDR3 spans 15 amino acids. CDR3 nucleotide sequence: TGTGCCAGCAGCTTTAGCGGACTTAGCACAGATACGCAGTATTTT. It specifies CASSFSGLSTDTQYF. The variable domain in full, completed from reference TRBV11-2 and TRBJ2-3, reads EAGVAQSPRYKIIEKRQSVAFWCNPISGHATLYWYQQILGQGPKLLIQFQNNGVVDDSQLPKDRFSAERLKGVDSTLKIQPAKLEDSAVYLCASSFSGLSTDTQYFGPGTRLTVL.

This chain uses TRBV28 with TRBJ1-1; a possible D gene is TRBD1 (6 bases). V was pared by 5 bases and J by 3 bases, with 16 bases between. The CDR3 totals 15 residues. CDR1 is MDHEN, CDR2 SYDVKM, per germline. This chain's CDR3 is CASSPDPGGHTEAFF. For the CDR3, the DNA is TGTGCCAGCAGTCCGGACCCCGGGGGGCACACTGAAGCTTTCTTT.

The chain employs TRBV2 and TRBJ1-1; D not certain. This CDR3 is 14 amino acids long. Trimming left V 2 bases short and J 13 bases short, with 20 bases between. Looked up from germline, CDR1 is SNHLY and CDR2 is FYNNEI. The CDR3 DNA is TGTGCCAGCAGTGAATCACTTGGGCCTGGGAGAGGTTTCTTT. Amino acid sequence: CASSESLGPGRGFF.

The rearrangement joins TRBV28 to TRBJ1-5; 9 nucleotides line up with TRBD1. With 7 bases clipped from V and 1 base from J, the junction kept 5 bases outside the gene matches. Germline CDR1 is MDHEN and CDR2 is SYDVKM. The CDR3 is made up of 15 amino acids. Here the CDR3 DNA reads TGTGCCAGCACCAAGACAGGGGGGAGCAATCAGCCCCAGCATTTT. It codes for CASTKTGGSNQPQHF.

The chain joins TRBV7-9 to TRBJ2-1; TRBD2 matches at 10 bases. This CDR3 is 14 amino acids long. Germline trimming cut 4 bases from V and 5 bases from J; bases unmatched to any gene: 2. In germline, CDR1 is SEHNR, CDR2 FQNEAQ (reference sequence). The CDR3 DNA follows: TGTGCCAGCAGCTACCTAGCGGGAGACAATGAGCAGTTCTTC. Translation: CASSYLAGDNEQFF.

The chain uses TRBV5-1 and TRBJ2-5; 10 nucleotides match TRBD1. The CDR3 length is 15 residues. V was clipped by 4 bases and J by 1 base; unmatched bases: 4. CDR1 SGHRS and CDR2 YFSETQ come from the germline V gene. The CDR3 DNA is TGCGCCAGCAGCCCGGGACAGGGGCTCCAAGAGACCCAGTACTTC. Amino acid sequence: CASSPGQGLQETQYF.

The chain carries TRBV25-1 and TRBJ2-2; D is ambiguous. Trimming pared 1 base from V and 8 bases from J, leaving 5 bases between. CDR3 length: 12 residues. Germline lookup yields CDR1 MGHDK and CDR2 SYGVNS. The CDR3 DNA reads TGTGCCAGCAGTGAATTCGGTGGGGAGCTGTTTTTT. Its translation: CASSEFGGELFF.

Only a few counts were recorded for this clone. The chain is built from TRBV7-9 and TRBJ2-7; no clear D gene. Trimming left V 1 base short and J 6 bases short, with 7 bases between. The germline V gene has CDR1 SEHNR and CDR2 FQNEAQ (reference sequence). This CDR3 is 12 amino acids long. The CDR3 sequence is CASSLGLGEQYV. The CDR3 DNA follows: TGTGCCAGCAGCTTAGGTCTAGGCGAGCAGTACGTC.

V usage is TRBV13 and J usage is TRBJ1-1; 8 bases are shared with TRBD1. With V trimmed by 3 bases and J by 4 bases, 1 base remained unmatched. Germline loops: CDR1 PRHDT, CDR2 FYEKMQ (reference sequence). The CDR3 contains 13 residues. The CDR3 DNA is TGTGCCAGCAGCTTTGGACAGGGCACTGAAGCTTTCTTT. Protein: CASSFGQGTEAFF.

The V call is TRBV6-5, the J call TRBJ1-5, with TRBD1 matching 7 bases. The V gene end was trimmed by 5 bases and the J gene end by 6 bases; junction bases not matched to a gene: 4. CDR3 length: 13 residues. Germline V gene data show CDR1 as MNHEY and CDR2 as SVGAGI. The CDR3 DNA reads TGTGCCAGCAGTGGGAACAGGGGTCAGCCCCAGCATTTT. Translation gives CASSGNRGQPQHF.

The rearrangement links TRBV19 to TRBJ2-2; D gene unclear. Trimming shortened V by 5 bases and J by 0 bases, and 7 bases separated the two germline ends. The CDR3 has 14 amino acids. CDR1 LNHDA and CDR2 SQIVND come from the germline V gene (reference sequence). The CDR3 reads CASSRHPNTGELFF. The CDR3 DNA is TGTGCCAGTAGTCGACACCCGAACACCGGGGAGCTGTTTTTT.

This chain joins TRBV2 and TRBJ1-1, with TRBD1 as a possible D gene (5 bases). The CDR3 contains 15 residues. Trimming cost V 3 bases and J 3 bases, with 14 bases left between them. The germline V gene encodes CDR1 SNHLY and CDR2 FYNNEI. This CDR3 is CASSETAGGDTEAFF. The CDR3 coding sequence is TGTGCCAGCAGTGAGACCGCGGGGGGGGACACTGAAGCTTTCTTT. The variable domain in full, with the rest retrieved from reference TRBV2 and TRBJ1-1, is EPEVTQTPSHQVTQMGQEVILRCVPISNHLYFYWYRQILGQKVEFLVSFYNNEISEKSEIFDDQFSVERPDGSNFTLKIRSTKLEDSAMYFCASSETAGGDTEAFFGQGTRLTVV.

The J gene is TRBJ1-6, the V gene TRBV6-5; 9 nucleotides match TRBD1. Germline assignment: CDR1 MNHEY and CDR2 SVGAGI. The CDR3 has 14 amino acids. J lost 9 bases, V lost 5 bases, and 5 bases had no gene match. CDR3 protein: CASSRDRATSPLHF. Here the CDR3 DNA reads TGTGCCAGCAGTAGGGACAGGGCCACTTCACCCCTCCACTTT.

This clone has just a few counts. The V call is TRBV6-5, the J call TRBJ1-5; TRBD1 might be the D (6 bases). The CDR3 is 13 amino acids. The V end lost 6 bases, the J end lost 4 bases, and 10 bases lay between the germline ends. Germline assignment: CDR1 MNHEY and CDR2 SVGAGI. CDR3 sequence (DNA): TGTGCCAGCAGATTACAGGGAAATCAGCCCCAGCATTTT. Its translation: CASRLQGNQPQHF.

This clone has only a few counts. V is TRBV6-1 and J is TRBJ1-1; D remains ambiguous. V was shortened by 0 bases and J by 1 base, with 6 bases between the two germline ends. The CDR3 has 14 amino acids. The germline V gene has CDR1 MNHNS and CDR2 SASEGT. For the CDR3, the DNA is TGTGCCAGCAGTGAAGCGGAGGCGAACACTGAAGCTTTCTTT. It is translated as CASSEAEANTEAFF.

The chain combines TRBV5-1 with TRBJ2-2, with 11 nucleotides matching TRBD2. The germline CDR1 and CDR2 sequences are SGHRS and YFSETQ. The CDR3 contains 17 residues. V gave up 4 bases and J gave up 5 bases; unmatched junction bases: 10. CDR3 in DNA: TGCGCCAGCAGCATTAGCGGGAGGGCCGGGGGAACCGGGGAGCTGTTTTTT. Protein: CASSISGRAGGTGELFF.

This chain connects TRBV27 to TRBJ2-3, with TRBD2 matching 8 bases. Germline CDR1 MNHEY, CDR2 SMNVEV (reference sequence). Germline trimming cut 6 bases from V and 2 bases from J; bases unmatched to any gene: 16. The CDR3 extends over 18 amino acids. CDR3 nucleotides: TGTGCCAGCAGCTCCTTGAGGGGGACTAGAATAGTCACAGATACGCAGTATTTT. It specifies CASSSLRGTRIVTDTQYF.

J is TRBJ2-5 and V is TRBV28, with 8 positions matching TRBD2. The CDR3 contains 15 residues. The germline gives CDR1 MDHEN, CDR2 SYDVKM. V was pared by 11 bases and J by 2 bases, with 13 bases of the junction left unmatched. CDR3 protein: CAWGPAGGWQETQYF. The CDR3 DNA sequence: TGTGCCTGGGGTCCCGCGGGAGGATGGCAAGAGACCCAGTACTTC.

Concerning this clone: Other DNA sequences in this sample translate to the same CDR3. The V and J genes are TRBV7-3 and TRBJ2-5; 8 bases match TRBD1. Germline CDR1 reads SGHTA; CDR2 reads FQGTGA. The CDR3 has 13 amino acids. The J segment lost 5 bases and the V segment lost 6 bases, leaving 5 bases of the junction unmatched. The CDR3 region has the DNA TGTGCCAGCAGTTTCACAGGGGGGGAGACCCAGTACTTC. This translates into CASSFTGGETQYF.

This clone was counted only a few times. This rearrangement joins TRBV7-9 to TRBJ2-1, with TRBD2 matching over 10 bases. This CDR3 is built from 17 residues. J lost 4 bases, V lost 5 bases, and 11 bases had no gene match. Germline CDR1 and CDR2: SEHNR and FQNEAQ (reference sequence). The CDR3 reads CASSPRGGLAAYNEQFF. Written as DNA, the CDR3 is TGTGCCAGCAGCCCCCGGGGCGGACTAGCGGCTTACAATGAGCAGTTCTTC. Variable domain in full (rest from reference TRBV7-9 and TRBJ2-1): DTGVSQNPRHKITKRGQNVTFRCDPISEHNRLYWYRQTLGQGPEFLTYFQNEAQLEKSRLLSDRFSAERPKGSFSTLEIQRTEQGDSAMYLCASSPRGGLAAYNEQFFGPGTRLTVL.

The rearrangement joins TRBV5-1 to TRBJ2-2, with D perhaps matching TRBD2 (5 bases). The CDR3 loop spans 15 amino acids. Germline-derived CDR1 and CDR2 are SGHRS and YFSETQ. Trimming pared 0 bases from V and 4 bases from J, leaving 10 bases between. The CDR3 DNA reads TGCGCCAGCAGCTTGGCCGGGAACCCCACCGGGGAGCTGTTTTTT. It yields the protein CASSLAGNPTGELFF.

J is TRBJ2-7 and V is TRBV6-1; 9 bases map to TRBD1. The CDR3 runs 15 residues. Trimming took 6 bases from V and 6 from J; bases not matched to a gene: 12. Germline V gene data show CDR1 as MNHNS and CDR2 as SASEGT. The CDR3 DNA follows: TGTGCCAGCAGGACAGGGACAGGGTCCCTGCGCGAGCAGTACGTC. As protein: CASRTGTGSLREQYV.